This T cell receptor beta chain was identified during a study of cytomegalovirus exposure and HLA in healthy donors. About the study: In an early release, HLA-typed donors contributed tens of millions of unique TCR sequences. Study-wide findings and caveats: In an earlier analysis, in approximately 630 donors, most V segments appeared productive either ~87% or ~30% of the time.

V gave up 5 bases and J gave up 5 bases, with 12 bases separating them. CDR3 size: 13 residues. Germline CDR1 and CDR2: MGHDK and SYGVNS. PCR employed 60 Vbeta and 13 Jbeta primers. Clones were sequenced by immunoSEQ multiplex PCR, and TCRdb holds only the in-frame ones, with some missing. This sample has over 75,000 clones, with less than 80% found just once. Notes on this clone: No antigen is known for it.

The chain has TRBV25-1 and TRBJ1-2; D is perhaps TRBD1 (5 bases). The specimen was PBMCs. The TCR sequence derives from a man aged 30 to 39 in good health and CMV-seronegative. In DNA, the CDR3 is TGTGCCAGCAGTCTGGGGGGGTGGTATGGCTACACCTTC. Amino acid sequence: CASSLGGWYGYTF.